This entry lists 9 T cell receptor beta chains sequenced from one sample in a study of tumor-infiltrating lymphocytes in primary liver carcinoma. TCR beta cDNA was made from 450 to 500 ng total RNA with a constant-region primer. Slightly modified ARM-PCR served as the procedure for the TCR beta libraries. These libraries came from three rounds of nested multiplex PCR. Both of the initial two PCR rounds ran for approximately 11 cycles and employed TRBV1-TRBV30 forward primers alongside a C-beta reverse primer. MiXCR, run by TCRdb on the multiplex PCR reads, gives a single entry per CDR3 protein. The table records around 35,000 distinct CDR3 sequences, roughly 77% of them present only once. Taking about 18-30 mg of unsorted bulk tissue, the authors co-extracted RNA and DNA. What was sequenced was tumor-adjacent normal liver tissue. The receptors were gathered from a man aged 40-50 years with primary liver carcinoma and hepatitis B virus infection.

This clonotype was seen only once. The chain links TRBV6-1 to TRBJ2-7, with D possibly matching TRBD1 (6 bases). The CDR3 totals 16 residues. The germline V gene has CDR1 MNHNS and CDR2 SASEGT. The ends were cut back, 1 base at V and 4 bases at J, with 17 bases in the middle. The chain's CDR3 is CASSEGFGDGTYEQYF. The CDR3 coding sequence is TGTGCCAGCAGTGAAGGATTCGGGGACGGGACATACGAGCAGTACTTC.

The chain uses TRBV4-3 and TRBJ1-2; D unresolved. This CDR3 has 16 amino acids. Trimming pared 5 bases from V and 5 bases from J, leaving 21 bases between. The germline gives CDR1 LGHNA, CDR2 YSLEER. DNA of the CDR3: TGCGCCAGCAGCGATACCGGACTGGGTAAGACTTATGGCTACACCTTC. This codes for CASSDTGLGKTYGYTF.

This clonotype was counted once. One end of the junction fails to match germline, which may point to a read error. The chain recombines TRBV5-5 with TRBJ1-6; D is undetermined. CDR3 size: 14 residues. CDR1 is SGHKS, CDR2 YYEKEE, per germline (reference sequence). CDR3 in amino acids: CVSSFDPRGSPLHF. The CDR3 DNA sequence: TGTGTCAGCAGCTTCGACCCCAGAGGCTCACCCCTCCACTTT.

This clonotype was seen only a few times. This sequence joins TRBV14 and TRBJ2-6; 9 nucleotides agree with TRBD1. The CDR3 length is 17 residues. V shed 4 bases, J shed 4 bases, and the junction held 8 bases outside the gene matches. Germline CDR1 SGHDN, CDR2 FVKESK. CDR3 coding DNA: TGTGCCAGCAGCCGGGGACAGGGACTCTCAGGGGCCAACGTCCTGACTTTC. Its protein product is CASSRGQGLSGANVLTF.

This clonotype showed up just once. One end of the junction fails to match germline, which may point to a read error. The rearrangement links TRBV29-1 to TRBJ2-7, with D possibly being TRBD1 or TRBD2 (5 bases each). The CDR3 sequence is 16 residues long. Germline CDR1 and CDR2: SQVTM and ANQGSEA. CDR3 nucleotides: TGTAACGCCATGACATCTGGGACCGACACTCCCCACGAGCAGTACTTC. It specifies CNAMTSGTDTPHEQYF.

As to this clonotype: At one end, the junction sequence differs from germline, possibly due to a read error. This chain connects TRBV7-9 to TRBJ1-3; tentatively, D is TRBD1 (6 bases). This CDR3 spans 15 amino acids. Germline V gives CDR1 SEHNR, CDR2 FQNEAQ (reference sequence). DNA of the CDR3: TGTGCCAGCAGCCCAAGGGGGTTCTCTGGAAACACCATAAATTTT. Translation: CASSPRGFSGNTINF.

Concerning this clonotype: This may stem from a read error, because a much larger clone lies one nucleotide away. The chain recombines TRBV28 with TRBJ2-7, with a possible D match to TRBD2 (6 bases). From germline, CDR1 is MDHEN and CDR2 SYDVKM. This CDR3 spans 18 amino acids. CDR3 DNA sequence: TGTGTCAGCAGTTCCATAATTATCGGGACTCTGAAACCCTACGAGCAGTACTTC. Translated: CVSSSIIIGTLKPYEQYF.

This clonotype was recorded at least ten times. The rearrangement links TRBV6-1 to TRBJ2-3; D is perhaps TRBD1 (7 bases). Germline V gene sequence: CDR1 MNHNS, CDR2 SASEGT. CDR3 length: 14 amino acids. The germline V and J ends were trimmed by 7 bases and 4 bases, with 15 bases remaining between them. CDR3 DNA: TGTGCCAGCATGATGGGCAGGGGGGCAGATACGCAGTATTTT. Its translation: CASMMGRGADTQYF.

In the case of this clonotype: The CDR3 carries no conserved terminal phenylalanine or tryptophan, so it likely arises from a read error. V is TRBV29-1 and J is TRBJ2-1, with D perhaps assigned TRBD1 or TRBD2 (5 bases each). The CDR3 runs 12 residues. CDR1 SQVTM and CDR2 ANQGSEA come from the germline V gene. CDR3 sequence: CSVEVGVNEQFL. CDR3 nucleotides: TGTAGCGTCGAAGTAGGGGTCAATGAGCAGTTCCTC.